This record covers a single TCR beta chain. Its antigen is currently unknown. This specimen belongs to a study of post-analysis software for immune sequencing data. Germline CDR1 and CDR2: MNHEY and SVGAGI. V shed 0 bases, J shed 7 bases, and the junction held 12 bases outside the gene matches. The CDR3 sequence is 16 residues long. Unique-molecular-identifier-tagged TCR beta cDNA libraries were used. TCRdb processed the PCR reads anew with MiXCR; each CDR3 protein has one entry. The sample carries about 800,000 distinct CDR3 sequences, roughly 30% recorded once. Study results and limitations: The study found TRBV5-6, TRBV5-1 and TRBV20-1 among roughly 5 TRBV segments more frequent in patients than controls.

The TCR was taken from a girl aged 5-17 years with multiple sclerosis. The chain couples TRBV6-5 to TRBJ2-7, with 7 bases matching TRBD2. Material for sequencing was blood. The CDR3 region has the DNA TGTGCCAGCAGTTACTCTGGCGGGAGTACCAACAATGAGCAGTACTTC. This encodes CASSYSGGSTNNEQYF.